These 2 T cell receptor beta chains originate from one sample sequenced in a study of CD8+ T cells in alopecia areata. Sequencing templates came from extracted RNA that was reverse transcribed into cDNA. This table comes from immunoSEQ multiplex PCR, and its TCRdb copy is limited to in-frame clones, with some not included. The sample holds around 200,000 clones, about three fifths seen once. Regarding treatment: oral pan-JAK inhibitor, 5-10 mg twice daily. Here the sequenced sample was CD8+ T cells sorted from blood, taken at week 24, from a patient treated with tofacitinib. All receptors come from a human donor with alopecia areata.

This clone appeared a few times. The chain couples TRBV7-9 to TRBJ1-1, with D uncertain. Germline values: CDR1 SEHNR, CDR2 FQNEAQ (reference sequence). CDR3 length equals 14 residues. V lost 5 bases and J 8 bases, leaving 18 bases between the germline ends. CDR3 bases: TGTGCCAGCAGCCCGAGCCCCCCTCGCTACGAAGCTTTCTTT. It yields the protein CASSPSPPRYEAFF. The whole variable domain, remainder taken from reference TRBV7-9 and TRBJ1-1, is DTGVSQNPRHKITKRGQNVTFRCDPISEHNRLYWYRQTLGQGPEFLTYFQNEAQLEKSRLLSDRFSAERPKGSFSTLEIQRTEQGDSAMYLCASSPSPPRYEAFFGQGTRLTVV.

This clone was observed a few times. The sample contains more than one DNA sequence encoding this CDR3. This CDR3 reads CASSQDLPSSYNEQFF. CDR3 in DNA: TGCGCCAGCAGCCAAGATTTGCCGAGCTCCTACAATGAGCAGTTCTTC. The rearrangement joins TRBV4-1 to TRBJ2-1, with D uncertain. V dropped 0 bases and J dropped 0 bases, with 9 bases sitting between them. The length of the CDR3 is 16 residues. CDR1 is MGHRA, CDR2 YSYEKL, per germline.